Below, 5 T cell receptor beta chains from the same sample are listed, as sequenced in a study of T-cell reconstitution after alpha-beta-depleted transplantation in children. Unique molecular identifiers were used to barcode this TCRbeta library. TCRdb itself ran the PCR reads through MiXCR, one entry per CDR3 protein. Of 28,000 or so distinct CDR3 sequences listed, over 15% are singletons. The sequencing used PBMCs, mostly from graft donor cells, collected 60 days after TCRalphabeta/CD19-depleted stem cell transplant. The source of these receptors is a male patient between 2 and 10 years old who had a stem cell transplant for acute lymphoblastic leukemia, so the T cells may come from the graft donor.

This clonotype was found once. The chain joins TRBV9 to TRBJ2-5, with 8 bases that match TRBD2. CDR1 SGDLS and CDR2 YYNGEE come from the germline V gene. V lost 0 bases and J lost 2; bases outside the gene matches: 6. The CDR3 contains 16 residues. The CDR3 nucleotides read TGTGCCAGCAGCGTAGGGGAGCGGGGGTTTCAAGAGACCCAGTACTTC. This codes for CASSVGERGFQETQYF.

This clonotype was seen only a few times. V and J are TRBV7-7 and TRBJ2-7, with D maybe TRBD2 (5 bases). Germline values: CDR1 SSHAT, CDR2 FNYEAQ (reference sequence). The CDR3 has 14 amino acids. The V gene lost 2 bases and the J gene lost 6 bases, with 14 bases spanning the gap. CDR3 bases: TGTGCCAGCAGCTTAAATAGCTATGGAGGCGAGCAGTACTTC. Protein: CASSLNSYGGEQYF. Full variable domain (remainder filled in from reference TRBV7-7 and TRBJ2-7): GAGVSQSPRYKVTKRGQDVTLRCDPISSHATLYWYQQALGQGPEFLTYFNYEAQPDKSGLPSDRFSAERPEGSISTLTIQRTEQRDSAMYRCASSLNSYGGEQYFGPGTRLTVT.

This clonotype was seen a few times. V gene TRBV15 combines with J gene TRBJ2-5; no definite D call. Trimming removed 0 bases at V and 2 bases at J, with 10 bases between. Per the germline V gene, CDR1 is LNHNV and CDR2 is YYDKDF (reference sequence). This CDR3 comprises 15 residues. The CDR3 region is CATSRDRGQQETQYF. The CDR3 coding sequence is TGTGCCACCAGCAGAGATAGAGGTCAGCAAGAGACCCAGTACTTC.

The gene calls are TRBV12-3 or TRBV12-4 and TRBJ2-7; 9 bases align to TRBD2. Trimming at V came to 5 bases and at J to 2 bases, leaving 10 bases not matched to a gene. CDR3 length: 16 residues. The CDR3 sequence: CASSLATSGSPYEQYF. In DNA, the CDR3 is TGTGCCAGCAGTCTGGCTACTAGCGGGTCCCCCTACGAGCAGTACTTC.

This clonotype was detected a few times. The chain links TRBV20-1 to TRBJ2-7; D call uncertain. CDR1 is DFQATT and CDR2 is SNEGSKA in the germline V gene (reference sequence). Trimming cost V 5 bases and J 5 bases, with 13 bases left between them. This CDR3 is built from 12 residues. CDR3 sequence reads: CSAPYLVNEQYF. CDR3 nucleotides: TGCAGTGCTCCCTACCTAGTAAACGAGCAGTACTTC.